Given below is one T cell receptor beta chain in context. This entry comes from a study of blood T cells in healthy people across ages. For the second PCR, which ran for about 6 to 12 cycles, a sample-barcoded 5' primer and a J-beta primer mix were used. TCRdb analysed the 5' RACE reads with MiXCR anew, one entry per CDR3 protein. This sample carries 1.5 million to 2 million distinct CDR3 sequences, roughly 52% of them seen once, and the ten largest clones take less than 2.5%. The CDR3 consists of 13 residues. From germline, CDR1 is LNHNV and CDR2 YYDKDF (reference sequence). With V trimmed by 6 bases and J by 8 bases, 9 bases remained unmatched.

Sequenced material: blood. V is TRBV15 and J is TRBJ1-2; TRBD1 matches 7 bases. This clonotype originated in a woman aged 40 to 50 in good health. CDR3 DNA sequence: TGTGCCACCAGGCCAACAGGGGTAGGCGGCTACACCTTC. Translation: CATRPTGVGGYTF.